One and the same sample provided the 24 T cell receptor beta chains below, sequenced in a study of T cell changes during pregnancy in multiple sclerosis. Sequenced by immunoSEQ multiplex PCR; TCRdb stores in-frame clones only, minus some. The sample has about 71,000 clones, around nine tenths seen once; the top ten hold approximately 1.1%. Sample: peripheral blood, taken in the third trimester of pregnancy. The receptor source for this set is a female donor with multiple sclerosis, enrolled in a pregnancy study.

This sequence joins TRBV7-3 and TRBJ2-3; D uncertain. In germline, CDR1 is SGHTA, CDR2 FQGTGA. The CDR3 sequence is 13 residues long. Between the trimmed V and J ends, which lost 2 bases and 6 bases, there was a span of 9 bases. The CDR3 region has the DNA TGTGCCAGCAGCTTATCCCGGGTGGATACGCAGTATTTT. Translation gives CASSLSRVDTQYF.

The count of this clone is one. The V call is TRBV5-1, the J call TRBJ2-7; unclear D gene. Germline V gene lookup returns CDR1 SGHRS and CDR2 YFSETQ. The CDR3 is 11 amino acids. Deletions cut 0 bases from V and 7 bases from J, with 5 bases between. CDR3 DNA sequence: TGCGCCAGCAGCTTGGAACGGGAGCAGTACTTC. Its translation is CASSLEREQYF.

The chain is built from TRBV19 and TRBJ1-1, with D maybe TRBD1 (5 bases). With 6 bases removed from V and 2 bases from J, the gap between germline ends came to 10 bases. Looked up from germline, CDR1 is LNHDA and CDR2 is SQIVND (reference sequence). This CDR3 comprises 13 residues. The chain's CDR3 is CASSRVHNTEAFF. The CDR3 DNA is TGTGCCAGTAGCAGGGTCCACAACACTGAAGCTTTCTTT.

This chain connects TRBV29-1 to TRBJ2-1; D ambiguous. V was clipped by 2 bases and J by 2 bases, with 10 bases between them. This CDR3 comprises 14 residues. The germline V gene has CDR1 SQVTM and CDR2 ANQGSEA. DNA for the CDR3: TGCAGCGTTGAACCCCTGAGGACCTACAATGAGCAGTTCTTC. Its translation: CSVEPLRTYNEQFF.

The chain employs TRBV27 and TRBJ2-5, with 7 bases lining up with TRBD2. Germline loops: CDR1 MNHEY, CDR2 SMNVEV (reference sequence). The CDR3 runs to 14 residues. Trimming cost V 8 bases and J 3 bases; bases outside gene matches: 9. CDR3 sequence reads: CASGRGGREETQYF. The CDR3, as DNA: TGTGCCAGCGGCCGGGGAGGGAGGGAAGAGACCCAGTACTTC.

This chain uses TRBV5-1 with TRBJ1-1; tentatively, D is TRBD1 (5 bases). CDR1 is SGHRS, CDR2 YFSETQ, per germline. The ends were cut back, 0 bases at V and 4 bases at J, with 13 bases in the middle. This CDR3 is 15 amino acids long. The CDR3 reads CASSLGGGLGTEAFF. In nucleotides, the CDR3 is TGCGCCAGCAGCTTGGGGGGGGGATTAGGCACTGAAGCTTTCTTT.

This clone was counted once. V is TRBV6-5 and J is TRBJ1-2, with a tentative D call TRBD1 (6 bases). This CDR3 is built from 13 residues. In germline, CDR1 is MNHEY, CDR2 SVGAGI. Trimming cost V 2 bases and J 3 bases, with 7 bases left between them. CDR3 in DNA: TGTGCCAGCAGTTACGGGGGCTACTATGGCTACACCTTC. Protein: CASSYGGYYGYTF.

The chain combines TRBV6-6 with TRBJ2-7; 9 bases agree with TRBD1. Trimming cost V 2 bases and J 10 bases; bases outside gene matches: 3. This CDR3 is built from 12 residues. Germline lookup yields CDR1 MNHNY and CDR2 SVGAGI (reference sequence). The CDR3 spells CASSYRDRAQYF. The CDR3 nucleotides read TGTGCCAGCAGTTACCGGGACAGGGCCCAGTACTTC.

The CDR3 is CASRQGASGEAFF. DNA of the CDR3: TGTGCCAGCAGACAGGGGGCCTCGGGTGAAGCTTTCTTT. The chain uses TRBV2 and TRBJ1-1; 9 nucleotides agree with TRBD1. Per germline, CDR1 SNHLY and CDR2 FYNNEI. V was clipped by 6 bases and J by 7 bases; unmatched bases: 6. The CDR3 runs to 13 residues. Combining the CDR3 with reference TRBV2 and TRBJ1-1 gives the whole variable domain EPEVTQTPSHQVTQMGQEVILRCVPISNHLYFYWYRQILGQKVEFLVSFYNNEISEKSEIFDDQFSVERPDGSNFTLKIRSTKLEDSAMYFCASRQGASGEAFFGQGTRLTVV.

CDR3 in DNA: TGTGCCAGCAGCTGGACTAGCTCCTACGAGCAGTACTTC. Translating it yields CASSWTSSYEQYF. The chain carries TRBV7-8 and TRBJ2-7, with 7 nucleotides matching TRBD2. V lost 4 bases to trimming and J lost 0 bases; unmatched junction nucleotides: 0. This CDR3 has 13 residues. CDR1 is SGHVS, CDR2 FQNEAQ, per germline.

This chain connects TRBV6-5 to TRBJ2-7; 9 bases fit TRBD2. The length of the CDR3 is 12 residues. CDR1 and CDR2 (germline): MNHEY, SVGAGI. V was pared by 6 bases and J by 6 bases, with 3 bases of the junction left unmatched. CDR3: CASRGGLAEQYF. The CDR3 DNA sequence: TGTGCCAGCAGGGGGGGACTAGCCGAGCAGTACTTC.

This clone was detected a few times. V usage is TRBV9 and J usage is TRBJ2-7; 9 bases fit TRBD2. The CDR3 is 14 residues long. With V trimmed by 4 bases and J by 5 bases, 7 bases remained unmatched. Germline assignment: CDR1 SGDLS and CDR2 YYNGEE. The CDR3 nucleotides read TGTGCCAGCAGCCCAGGGACTAGCCAGAACGAGCAGTACTTC. Translated: CASSPGTSQNEQYF.

The V call is TRBV7-9, the J call TRBJ1-3, with D unresolved. CDR3 size: 15 residues. V lost 7 bases, J lost 4 bases, and 17 bases lay in between. Germline CDR1 and CDR2: SEHNR and FQNEAQ (reference sequence). The CDR3 spells CASTPTQAGGNTIYF. DNA for the CDR3: TGTGCCAGCACCCCTACCCAAGCGGGGGGAAACACCATATATTTT.

The CDR3 spells CASSQFNEQYF. DNA of the CDR3: TGCGCCAGCAGCCAATTTAACGAGCAGTACTTC. This sequence joins TRBV4-1 and TRBJ2-7; D gene unclear. Germline loops: CDR1 MGHRA, CDR2 YSYEKL. The CDR3 spans 11 residues. V lost 2 bases and J lost 5, with 4 bases in between.

V is TRBV2 and J is TRBJ2-3; D might be TRBD1 (6 bases). CDR3 size: 15 residues. The germline V gene encodes CDR1 SNHLY and CDR2 FYNNEI. With 4 bases removed from V and 1 base from J, the gap between germline ends came to 12 bases. CDR3 coding DNA: TGTGCCAGCAGTGGGCAACAGGGAGGCACAGATACGCAGTATTTT. Translating it yields CASSGQQGGTDTQYF.

The chain combines TRBV25-1 with TRBJ1-1; possibly TRBD1 for D (5 bases). Germline lookup yields CDR1 MGHDK and CDR2 SYGVNS. This CDR3 region has 14 residues. Trimming removed 2 bases at V and 1 base at J, with 8 bases between. The CDR3 DNA follows: TGTGCCAGCAGTGAAACAGGTTCGAACACTGAAGCTTTCTTT. Amino acid sequence: CASSETGSNTEAFF.

The V gene is TRBV5-1, the J gene TRBJ1-1; the D gene is possibly TRBD1 (6 bases). CDR3 length: 14 amino acids. V shed 0 bases and J shed 2 bases, with 8 bases lying between them. CDR1 is SGHRS and CDR2 is YFSETQ in the germline V gene. DNA of the CDR3: TGCGCCAGCAGCTTGGCTGGGGGCAACACTGAAGCTTTCTTT. This translates into CASSLAGGNTEAFF.

There are a few counts of this clone. CDR3: CAHSPPQALTEQYF. CDR3 bases: TGTGCTCATTCGCCCCCGCAGGCATTAACCGAGCAGTACTTC. V gene TRBV6-5 combines with J gene TRBJ2-7, with D unresolved. Germline values: CDR1 MNHEY, CDR2 SVGAGI. This CDR3 is 14 amino acids long.

This clone was picked up one time. The chain has TRBV9 and TRBJ1-2; 8 bases are shared with TRBD1. CDR3 length equals 14 residues. Trimming cost V 5 bases and J 7 bases; bases outside gene matches: 10. The germline CDR1 and CDR2 sequences are SGDLS and YYNGEE. CDR3 DNA sequence: TGTGCCAGCAGTCGAGTTACAGGGGGAGGTGGCTACACCTTC. As protein: CASSRVTGGGGYTF.

V gene TRBV7-3 combines with J gene TRBJ2-7; 10 bases agree with TRBD1. V gave up 5 bases and J gave up 5 bases; unmatched junction bases: 9. The V gene's germline CDR1 is SGHTA and CDR2 FQGTGA. The length of the CDR3 is 15 residues. The CDR3 spells CASSASGQGTHEQYF. CDR3 bases: TGTGCCAGCAGCGCGTCGGGACAGGGGACCCACGAGCAGTACTTC.

The genes are TRBV5-6 and TRBJ1-1; TRBD1 might be the D (6 bases). Deletions cut 4 bases from V and 0 bases from J, with 25 bases between. Germline V gene sequence: CDR1 SGHDT, CDR2 YYEEEE. The CDR3 spans 19 residues. In DNA, the CDR3 is TGTGCCAGCAGCCGGTTGAGGCAGGGGATATGGTTCATGAACACTGAAGCTTTCTTT. Its translation is CASSRLRQGIWFMNTEAFF.

V and J are TRBV7-9 and TRBJ2-7; tentatively, D is TRBD1 (5 bases). CDR3 length equals 15 residues. Germline V lookup: CDR1 SEHNR, CDR2 FQNEAQ (reference sequence). The V gene lost 3 bases and the J gene lost 7 bases, with 19 bases spanning the gap. The CDR3 DNA is TGTGCCAGCAGCTTGACAGCTGGGGTGGTGGGGGAGCAGTACTTC. It codes for CASSLTAGVVGEQYF.

The chain joins TRBV4-3 to TRBJ1-2; D not resolved. Germline-derived CDR1 and CDR2 are LGHNA and YSLEER. Trimming took off 3 bases at V and 6 bases at J, with 17 bases between the two ends. There are 15 residues in the CDR3. CDR3 bases: TGCGCCAGCAGCCAGATGGCCGAAAATTCCGATGGCTACACCTTC. It codes for CASSQMAENSDGYTF.

The chain carries TRBV6-5 and TRBJ2-7; 9 bases agree with TRBD2. The CDR3 runs 14 residues. V lost 6 bases, J lost 2 bases, and 5 bases stayed unmatched. In germline, CDR1 is MNHEY, CDR2 SVGAGI. CDR3 loop: CASSLAGQTYEQYF. The CDR3 region has the DNA TGTGCCAGCAGCCTAGCGGGACAAACCTACGAGCAGTACTTC.